This is a list of T cell receptor beta chains from one sample in a study of shared clonotypes between healthy human individuals. TCRdb's table, derived via immunoSEQ multiplex PCR, lists solely in-frame clones and lacks some. The sample shows more than 850,000 clones, 70% to 80% of them seen only once. Sequences were obtained from memory CD4+ T cells from PBMCs. These receptors all come from a man between 18 and 35 years old in good health. Some clones in this sample may be carry-over from other donors' samples. Each CDR3 is given with its conserved first and last residue. D genes are given only for firm matches. The listing skips clone size in some rows; elsewhere it reads once, few, many or a size class.

j_call v_call clone_size d_call cdr3_aa cdr3_nt
TRBJ2-3 TRBV7-9 - - CASSLVAAQGDTQYF TGTGCCAGCAGCTTAGTGGCAGCGCAAGGGGATACGCAGTATTTT
TRBJ1-2 TRBV7-2 many - CASSGSLISGYTF TGTGCCAGCAGCGGGTCTCTAATCTCTGGCTACACCTTC
TRBJ2-7 TRBV25-1 once - CASSEGGAAATYEQYF TGTGCCAGCAGTGAAGGGGGGGCAGCGGCTACCTACGAGCAGTACTTC
TRBJ2-2 TRBV2 - TRBD2 CASSGGGGLVELFF TGTGCCAGCAGTGGGGGCGGGGGGTTGGTGGAGCTGTTTTTT
TRBJ1-3 TRBV2 once - CASRVGAVENTIYF TGTGCCAGCAGGGTAGGGGCGGTGGAAAACACCATATATTTT
TRBJ1-5 TRBV2 few TRBD1 CASSGTGEGQPQHF TGTGCCAGCAGTGGGACAGGGGAGGGTCAGCCCCAGCATTTT
TRBJ2-7 TRBV13 - - CASGEAYEQYF TGTGCCAGCGGTGAGGCCTACGAGCAGTACTTC
TRBJ2-5 TRBV7-2 few - CASSPVVNRETQYF TGTGCCAGCAGCCCGGTTGTGAACAGGGAGACCCAGTACTTC
TRBJ2-1 TRBV5-1 - - CASSLEPTVYNEQFF TGCGCCAGCAGCTTGGAGCCGACAGTTTACAATGAGCAGTTCTTC
TRBJ2-3 TRBV28 - - CASMEGTDTQYF TGTGCCAGCATGGAGGGGACGGATACGCAGTATTTT
TRBJ2-1 TRBV5-1 - TRBD1 CASSLVRGQDNEQFF TGCGCCAGCAGCTTGGTAAGGGGGCAGGACAATGAGCAGTTCTTC
TRBJ2-3 TRBV30 - TRBD1 CACRDRKKADTQYF TGTGCCTGCAGGGACAGGAAAAAGGCAGATACGCAGTATTTT
TRBJ1-2 TRBV28 - - CASSPPKGRASYTF TGTGCCAGCAGTCCCCCGAAGGGGCGGGCGTCCTACACCTTC
TRBJ1-5 TRBV7-6 - TRBD1 CASSPGTGGGQPQHF TGTGCCAGCAGCCCTGGGACAGGGGGCGGTCAGCCCCAGCATTTT
TRBJ2-7 TRBV5-1 many TRBD2 CASSLAPSGSGEQYF TGCGCCAGCAGCTTGGCTCCTAGCGGGAGTGGGGAGCAGTACTTC
TRBJ2-7 TRBV28 many - CASSPEAGFFALYEQYF TGTGCCAGCAGCCCTGAGGCGGGTTTCTTCGCCCTTTACGAGCAGTACTTC
TRBJ2-7 TRBV28 - - CASSPSGTSLYEQYF TGTGCCAGCAGTCCGTCCGGGACTTCCCTCTACGAGCAGTACTTC
TRBJ2-1 TRBV9 - - CASSVGRNEQFF TGTGCCAGCAGCGTAGGGCGGAATGAGCAGTTCTTC
TRBJ2-2 TRBV5-4 - TRBD1 CASSHPTGGNTGELFF TGTGCCAGCAGCCATCCAACAGGGGGCAACACCGGGGAGCTGTTTTTT
TRBJ2-1 TRBV28 - TRBD2 CASSPASGRGNEQFF TGTGCCAGCAGTCCCGCTAGCGGGAGGGGCAATGAGCAGTTCTTC
TRBJ2-3 TRBV5-4 many TRBD2 CASSLGLAGATDTQYF TGTGCCAGCAGCTTAGGACTAGCGGGGGCCACAGATACGCAGTATTTT
TRBJ1-2 TRBV4-3 - - CASSQGRYRERNGYTF TGCGCCAGCAGCCAAGGGCGATACAGGGAACGGAATGGCTACACCTTC
TRBJ2-5 TRBV18 - TRBD1 CASSQDRDQETQYF TGTGCCAGCTCACAGGACAGGGATCAAGAGACCCAGTACTTC
TRBJ2-7 TRBV7-2 - TRBD1 CASSLGQGAYEQYF TGTGCCAGCAGCTTAGGACAGGGTGCCTACGAGCAGTACTTC
TRBJ2-1 TRBV5-1 - - CASSVPGDNEQFF TGCGCCAGCAGCGTCCCGGGAGACAATGAGCAGTTCTTC